This is a list of T cell receptor beta chains from one sample in a study of blood T cell repertoires in COVID-19. TCRdb keeps only in-frame clones here, not all; method: immunoSEQ multiplex PCR. Of over 50,000 clones detected, 80% to 90% appear once; the ten largest clones hold 7% to 10%. The sample consisted of peripheral blood. The receptors here all came from a man aged 50 to 59 with active COVID-19. The CDR3 runs from the conserved cysteine through the conserved F or W. D genes are given only for firm matches. The size field is filled for only some rows; it gives once, few, many or a size class.

.	.	TRBJ2-1	TRBV9	TGTGCCAGCAGCGTAGCAGGCCCCTCCTACAATGAGCAGTTCTTC	CASSVAGPSYNEQFF
.	.	TRBJ2-5	TRBV19	TGTGCCAGTAGTATTGTCAGGGAAGAGACCCAGTACTTC	CASSIVREETQYF
.	.	TRBJ2-5	TRBV27	TGTGCCAGCAGTTTGAGGTCCGCGGGGGCCGGGGAGACCCAGTACTTC	CASSLRSAGAGETQYF
.	.	TRBJ1-5	TRBV28	TGTGCCAGCAGCCCAAACCTCGGGGAGGGCAATCAGCCCCAGCATTTT	CASSPNLGEGNQPQHF
TRBD1	.	TRBJ1-2	TRBV10-3	TGTGCCATCAGTCCGGGACAGGGGGCGCACGGCTATGGCTACACCTTC	CAISPGQGAHGYGYTF
TRBD2	.	TRBJ2-1	TRBV5-1	TGCGCCAGCAGCAGGGGACTAGCGGGGGGGCCCCATGAGCAGTTCTTC	CASSRGLAGGPHEQFF
TRBD1	.	TRBJ1-1	TRBV3-1/TRBV3-2	TGTGCCAGCACTTCCCGGGACAGGGCCCCAAAGGCTTTCTTT	CASTSRDRAPKAFF
TRBD1	.	TRBJ1-4	TRBV24-1	TGTGCCACCAGTGACTCATCTGGACAGGGATACGAAAAACTGTTTTTT	CATSDSSGQGYEKLFF
.	.	TRBJ2-5	TRBV5-1	TGCGCCAGCAGCTTGGGATCAGGGATGGAGGAGACCCAGTACTTC	CASSLGSGMEETQYF
TRBD1	.	TRBJ2-1	TRBV7-9	TGTGCCAGCAGCTCCTGGGACAGAAACAATGAGCAGTTCTTC	CASSSWDRNNEQFF
.	.	TRBJ2-7	TRBV4-1	TGCGCCAGCAGCCAAGATGTAGGGCGAGGGTTCCCCTACGAGCAGTACTTC	CASSQDVGRGFPYEQYF
.	.	TRBJ2-7	TRBV18	TGTGCCAGCTCACCTAGCGGAAGCTACGAGCAGTACTTC	CASSPSGSYEQYF
TRBD2	.	TRBJ2-5	TRBV19	TGTGCCAGTAGTATTAGCGGGGGATACCAAGAGACCCAGTACTTC	CASSISGGYQETQYF
TRBD1	.	TRBJ2-2	TRBV7-3	TGTGCCAGCAGCTCCAGGACAGGGGACGGGGAGCTGTTTTTT	CASSSRTGDGELFF
TRBD1	.	TRBJ2-7	TRBV5-6	TGTGCCAGCAGCGCCGGGACAGGGGGGTACGAGCAGTACTTC	CASSAGTGGYEQYF
.	.	TRBJ1-5	TRBV21-1	TGTGCCAGCAGCACCCAATCGGACAGGGCGGGTGGTCAGCCCCAGCATTTT	CASSTQSDRAGGQPQHF
.	once	TRBJ1-2	TRBV7-2	TGTGCCAGCAGCTTAGTCGGGGTTGAGGAGGGCTACACCTTC	CASSLVGVEEGYTF
TRBD2	.	TRBJ2-5	TRBV3-1/TRBV3-2	TGTGCCAGCAGTGGACTAGACTGGGGGGCCCAGTACTTC	CASSGLDWGAQYF
TRBD2	.	TRBJ2-1	TRBV5-4	TGTGCCAGCAGCGCCGGGACTAGCGGGGGGCGGGGGTGGAATGAGCAGTTCTTC	CASSAGTSGGRGWNEQFF
.	.	TRBJ1-5	TRBV5-6	TGTGCCAGCAGCCAGACGCGGAGGGGAGATCAGCCCCAGCATTTT	CASSQTRRGDQPQHF
.	few	TRBJ1-3	TRBV9	TGTGCCAGCGGACAGCGCTCTGGAAACACCATATATTTT	CASGQRSGNTIYF
.	.	TRBJ2-5	TRBV10-3	TGTGCCATCAGTGGACCTAGCGACCAAGAGACCCAGTACTTC	CAISGPSDQETQYF
TRBD2	.	TRBJ2-1	TRBV4-1	TGCGCCAGCAGCCAAGATTTTAGCGGGGGCAATGAGCAGTTCTTC	CASSQDFSGGNEQFF
.	few	TRBJ1-2	TRBV11-2	TGTGCCAGCAGCTTGGGGGGGAATGGCTACACCTTC	CASSLGGNGYTF
.	.	TRBJ2-1	TRBV7-2	TGTGCCAGCAGCATAGTAAGTGAGCGTTGGAATGAGCAGTTCTTC	CASSIVSERWNEQFF
.	.	TRBJ2-7	TRBV6-5	TGTGCCAGCAGTTACGGAGGAAGAGAGCAGTACTTC	CASSYGGREQYF
.	.	TRBJ1-1	TRBV10-3	TGTGCCATCAGTGAGTGGGGGGGTACCTCAATGAACACTGAAGCTTTCTTT	CAISEWGGTSMNTEAFF
.	.	TRBJ1-1	TRBV21-1	TGTGCCAGCAGCAAAGCGCGGCGGGCGTCCGATGCGATGAACACTGAAGCTTTCTTT	CASSKARRASDAMNTEAFF
.	few	TRBJ2-7	TRBV5-5	TGTGCCAGCAGCTTTGGGAGCCTGCTGGGATCCTACGAGCAGTACTTC	CASSFGSLLGSYEQYF
TRBD1	few	TRBJ2-3	TRBV5-1	TGCGCCAGCAGCCGGGAACAGGGGGCTTGGGCAGATACGCAGTATTTT	CASSREQGAWADTQYF
TRBD2	.	TRBJ2-3	TRBV11-2	TGTGCCAGCAGCTTTGGTTCTAGCGGGGCCTTCACAGATACGCAGTATTTT	CASSFGSSGAFTDTQYF
.	.	TRBJ2-2	TRBV6-5	TGTGCCAGCAGTTCTCAGGGGCAGGCCGGGGAGCTGTTTTTT	CASSSQGQAGELFF
.	.	TRBJ2-6	TRBV5-6	TGTGCCAGCAGCGGGGGAGGAGCTGGGGCCAACGTCCTGACTTTC	CASSGGGAGANVLTF
TRBD1	.	TRBJ1-6	TRBV5-4	TGTGCCAGTGCCACCGGGACAGCAAATTCACCCCTCCACTTT	CASATGTANSPLHF
TRBD1	.	TRBJ1-2	TRBV30	TGTGCCTGGGAAAGACAGGGACATGGCTACACCTTC	CAWERQGHGYTF
.	.	TRBJ2-5	TRBV7-2	TGTGCCAGCAGCCGTACAGGGCAGGGGGAGACCCAGTACTTC	CASSRTGQGETQYF
.	once	TRBJ2-5	TRBV7-9	TGTGCCAGCAGCTCCCAAAAAGAGACCCAGTACTTC	CASSSQKETQYF
TRBD1	once	TRBJ1-2	TRBV19	TGTGCCAGTAGTCTAACCCGGACAGGCTATGGCTACACCTTC	CASSLTRTGYGYTF
.	.	TRBJ1-5	TRBV19	TGTGCCAGTAGTATGGGGGGGGGTCAGCCCCAGCATTTT	CASSMGGGQPQHF
.	.	TRBJ1-6	TRBV5-4	TGTGCCAGCAGCTTGGTTTACTTAAACTCCTATAATTCACCCCTCCACTTT	CASSLVYLNSYNSPLHF
TRBD1	.	TRBJ2-1	TRBV7-9	TGTGCCAGCAGTCGGACAGGGGGCCAACCGCAATTGGTCTTC	CASSRTGGQPQLVF
.	medium-sized	TRBJ2-7	TRBV7-9	TGTGCCAGCAGCTCTTCAGGGGCCGAAGGATACGAGCAGTACTTC	CASSSSGAEGYEQYF
TRBD1	.	TRBJ2-4	TRBV19	TGTGCCAGTAGTCCGACAGGGTTTGATTTTGGAAACATTCAGTACTTC	CASSPTGFDFGNIQYF
TRBD1	.	TRBJ1-2	TRBV28	TGTGCCAGCAGTTACAGGCCCGGACAGGGGGCGTTCTATGGCTACACCTTC	CASSYRPGQGAFYGYTF
TRBD1	.	TRBJ2-7	TRBV6-6	TGTGCCAGCAGTTACTCGCGGACAGGAAGCTCCTACGAGCAGTACTTC	CASSYSRTGSSYEQYF
TRBD2	.	TRBJ2-2	TRBV5-1	TGCGCCAGCAGCTTGGCCTCGACTAGCGGGAGAGGGGCCGGGGAGCTGTTTTTT	CASSLASTSGRGAGELFF
TRBD2	.	TRBJ2-5	TRBV30	TGTGCCTGGGGACTAGGAGGGGAGACCCAGTACTTC	CAWGLGGETQYF
.	.	TRBJ2-1	TRBV6-4	TGTGCCAGCAGTGAGGCGGGCCCGCCCCAGTTCTTC	CASSEAGPPQFF
TRBD1	.	TRBJ2-7	TRBV28	TGTGCCAGCAGTGGGACAGGGAGCTCCTACGAGCAGTACTTC	CASSGTGSSYEQYF
.	.	TRBJ1-3	TRBV28	TGTGCCAGCAGTTTTGCAGTTGGAAACACCATATATTTT	CASSFAVGNTIYF
TRBD1	.	TRBJ2-2	TRBV5-1	TGCGCCAGCAGCTTGGTGGGCTTCACAGGGGCCGGGGAGCTGTTTTTT	CASSLVGFTGAGELFF
TRBD1	.	TRBJ2-3	TRBV3-1/TRBV3-2	TGTGCCAGCAGCCTTCGGACAGGGGGGACAGATACGCAGTATTTT	CASSLRTGGTDTQYF
TRBD2	.	TRBJ2-3	TRBV29-1	TGCAGCGTTGAGGTGGGGGGGGGCACAGATACGCAGTATTTT	CSVEVGGGTDTQYF
.	.	TRBJ1-1	TRBV12-5	TGTGCTAGTTCCTTTTCTCCCACGCAGGGGTTTAGTACTGAAGCTTTCTTT	CASSFSPTQGFSTEAFF
TRBD2	.	TRBJ2-7	TRBV28	TGTGCCAGCAGTTTGCTAGCGGGAGCCAACGAGCAGTACTTC	CASSLLAGANEQYF
TRBD1	.	TRBJ2-2	TRBV2	TGTGCCAGCAGCGGGACAGGGGAGAACACCGGGGAGCTGTTTTTT	CASSGTGENTGELFF
TRBD1	.	TRBJ1-6	TRBV2	TGTGCCAGCAGGGTGACAGGGGATAATTCACCCCTCCACTTT	CASRVTGDNSPLHF
.	.	TRBJ1-1	TRBV4-2	TGTGCCAGCAGCCAAGCGGGGGTATACACTGAAGCTTTCTTT	CASSQAGVYTEAFF
TRBD1	.	TRBJ1-2	TRBV28	TGTGCCAGCAACTTCAGGGGGCTTGGTGGCTACACCTTC	CASNFRGLGGYTF
.	.	TRBJ2-2	TRBV2	TGTGCCAGCAGTGAAGCGCCAGGCCCTGTCGGGGAGCTGTTTTTT	CASSEAPGPVGELFF